A selection of T cell receptor beta chains follows, all from one sample in a study of T cells in Graves' hyperthyroidism and ophthalmopathy. TCRdb reprocessed the multiplex PCR reads with MiXCR, giving one entry per CDR3 protein. The sample carries 150,000 to 200,000 distinct CDR3 sequences, about a sixth recorded once. The material sequenced was blood. Receptors originate from a woman aged 45-65 years with Graves' hyperthyroidism. CDR3s include the opening cysteine and the closing phenylalanine or tryptophan. Each record gives: V gene, J gene, clone size, D gene, CDR3 DNA, CDR3 protein. A D gene is named only where the DNA matches it firmly. Size values are once, few and many counts, or a class for expanded clones, and some rows have none.

>TRBV9|TRBJ2-2|few|NA
TGTGCCAGCAGCGTAGGGGGGACGACACGGGCCGGGGAGCTGTTTTTT
CASSVGGTTRAGELFF
>TRBV7-2|TRBJ1-2|many|TRBD1
TGTGCCAGCATCAAACAGGGGAACTATGGCTACACCTTC
CASIKQGNYGYTF
>TRBV5-1|TRBJ2-7|few|TRBD1
TGCGCCAGCAGCTCCGACAGGGCGGTTGCCTACGAGCAGTACTTC
CASSSDRAVAYEQYF
>TRBV6-5|TRBJ1-1|many|NA
TGTGCCAGCAGTTACGGGGACACATCGGCTGAAGCTTTCTTT
CASSYGDTSAEAFF
>TRBV3-1|TRBJ1-4|many|NA
TGTGCCAGCAGCCCCGCATACAATGAAAAACTGTTTTTT
CASSPAYNEKLFF
>TRBV3-1|TRBJ1-2|many|TRBD1
TGTGCCAGCAGCCAACATGGACAGGGCCGTAACTATGGCTACACCTTC
CASSQHGQGRNYGYTF
>TRBV18|TRBJ2-1|NA|NA
TGTGCCAGCTCACCACTGAAGGGTACAGGGGACTTGAGCTCCTACAATGAGCAGTTCTTC
CASSPLKGTGDLSSYNEQFF
>TRBV6-1|TRBJ1-4|many|NA
TGTGCCATTAGTGGACGGCGCGGGAGCGAACTGTTTTTT
CAISGRRGSELFF
>TRBV18|TRBJ2-2|few|NA
TGTGCCAGCTCACCGGCAGGGTCGAACACCGGGGAGCTGTTTTTT
CASSPAGSNTGELFF
>TRBV28|TRBJ1-1|NA|NA
TGTGCCAGCAGCGGACAGATGAACACTGAAGCTTTCTTT
CASSGQMNTEAFF